Each of the 22 T cell receptor beta chains below was sequenced from the same sample in a study of CD8+CD57+ T cells in acquired aplastic anemia. Profiling of TCR beta VDJ combinations and CDR3 sequences used genomic DNA as template. MiXCR, applied by TCRdb to the reads, yields one record per CDR3 protein. The sample has roughly 300,000 distinct CDR3 sequences; 50% to 70% are singletons. The sequenced sample consisted of sorted CD4+, CD8+, or CD8+CD57+ T cells (not recorded which) from PBMCs. These receptors were obtained from a human donor with severe aplastic anemia or a healthy control (not recorded which).

The V gene is TRBV20-1, the J gene TRBJ2-3; D unclear. CDR3 length equals 12 residues. Trimming cost V 2 bases and J 3 bases, with 6 bases left between them. Per germline, CDR1 DFQATT and CDR2 SNEGSKA (reference sequence). The DNA of the CDR3 is TGCAGTGCTAGATCGTGGACAGATACGCAGTATTTT. Translation gives CSARSWTDTQYF.

The chain combines TRBV12-3 or TRBV12-4 with TRBJ1-5; D gene unclear. Trimming shortened V by 2 bases and J by 0 bases, and 11 bases separated the two germline ends. The CDR3 consists of 16 residues. CDR3 nucleotides: TGTGCCAGCAGTTTATCGACGGTGTATAGCAATCAGCCCCAGCATTTT. Translation gives CASSLSTVYSNQPQHF.

The table lists this clonotype with many counts. The chain recombines TRBV6-4 with TRBJ2-3, with unresolved D. Germline lookup yields CDR1 MRHNA and CDR2 SNTAGT. The CDR3 spans 13 residues. V gave up 3 bases and J gave up 6 bases, with 10 bases separating them. CDR3 sequence (DNA): TGTGCCAGCAGTGATACCCTCGGGGATACGCAGTATTTT. Translation: CASSDTLGDTQYF.

In this sample, this clonotype turned up many times. The rearrangement links TRBV6-6 to TRBJ2-5; 8 positions agree with TRBD2. J gave up 1 base and V 1 base, and 2 bases lay outside the gene matches. The CDR3 loop spans 15 amino acids. Germline V lookup: CDR1 MNHNY, CDR2 SVGAGI (reference sequence). CDR3 sequence (DNA): TGTGCCAGCAGTTACTGGCGGGGGGTCCAAGAGACCCAGTACTTC. Encoded protein: CASSYWRGVQETQYF.

This clonotype was counted at least ten times. The rearrangement links TRBV2 to TRBJ2-5; no clear D. Germline V gene sequence: CDR1 SNHLY, CDR2 FYNNEI. The CDR3 has 12 residues. The V end lost 10 bases, the J end lost 5 bases, and 14 bases lay between the germline ends. The CDR3 DNA reads as TGTGCCACAGCAAGGGTCGGGGAGACCCAGTACTTC. Encoded protein: CATARVGETQYF.

This chain uses TRBV6-5 with TRBJ2-3; D gene unclear. V lost 5 bases and J lost 0, with 9 bases in between. The CDR3 consists of 14 residues. Germline CDR1 MNHEY, CDR2 SVGAGI. The CDR3 sequence is CASSVSGSTDTQYF. The CDR3 coding sequence is TGTGCCAGCAGTGTCTCGGGTAGCACAGATACGCAGTATTTT.

This clonotype was detected a few times. V usage is TRBV19 and J usage is TRBJ1-1; no clear D. Deletions cut 8 bases from V and 1 base from J, with 8 bases between. From germline, CDR1 is LNHDA and CDR2 SQIVND (reference sequence). The CDR3 runs to 12 residues. The CDR3 loop is CASGVGNTEAFF. In DNA form, the CDR3 reads TGTGCCAGTGGAGTGGGGAACACTGAAGCTTTCTTT.

V gene TRBV29-1 combines with J gene TRBJ2-1; D may be TRBD1 or TRBD2 (5 bases each). Germline CDR1 is SQVTM and CDR2 is ANQGSEA. The CDR3 consists of 12 residues. Trimming removed 3 bases at V and 4 bases at J, with 7 bases between. CDR3 sequence reads: CSVDGAYNEQFF. CDR3 in DNA: TGCAGCGTTGACGGGGCATACAATGAGCAGTTCTTC.

V gene TRBV7-9 combines with J gene TRBJ1-1; D unresolved. Per germline, CDR1 SEHNR and CDR2 FQNEAQ (reference sequence). This CDR3 region has 13 residues. V lost 1 base and J lost 8, with 11 bases in between. The CDR3 bases are TGTGCCAGCAGCTTAGGTAACGGCCCCGAAGCTTTCTTT. This encodes CASSLGNGPEAFF. The full variable domain, with the rest looked up from reference TRBV7-9 and TRBJ1-1, is DTGVSQNPRHKITKRGQNVTFRCDPISEHNRLYWYRQTLGQGPEFLTYFQNEAQLEKSRLLSDRFSAERPKGSFSTLEIQRTEQGDSAMYLCASSLGNGPEAFFGQGTRLTVV.

The sample holds a few counts of this clonotype. The J gene is TRBJ1-6, the V gene TRBV29-1; 8 bases align to TRBD1. The CDR3 is 13 amino acids. Germline values: CDR1 SQVTM, CDR2 ANQGSEA. With V trimmed by 4 bases and J by 8 bases, 4 bases remained unmatched. The CDR3 sequence: CSVGQGRDSPLHF. For the CDR3, the DNA is TGCAGCGTTGGACAGGGGAGAGATTCACCCCTCCACTTT.

Notes on this clonotype: Possible read error: a much larger clone is one base away. The genes are TRBV2 and TRBJ2-7; D possibly corresponds to TRBD2 (5 bases). Looked up from germline, CDR1 is SNHLY and CDR2 is FYNNEI. V was pared by 6 bases and J by 3 bases, with 9 bases between. This CDR3 has 12 amino acids. The CDR3 sequence: CASRTGYYEQYF. CDR3 in DNA: TGTGCCAGCAGGACGGGGTACTACGAGCAGTACTTC.

Ten or more counts support this clonotype. The chain carries TRBV24-1 and TRBJ2-5; 9 nucleotides match TRBD1. Losses at the gene ends were 9 bases for V and 5 bases for J; bases not matched to a gene: 0. This CDR3 spans 11 amino acids. Germline assignment: CDR1 KGHDR and CDR2 SFDVKD. Here the CDR3 DNA reads TGTGCCACCGGACAGGGGGAGACCCAGTACTTC. Amino acids: CATGQGETQYF.

The sample holds many counts of this clonotype. In DNA form, the CDR3 reads TGTGCCAGCAGCTTCAACAGGGGAGGATCACCCCTCCACTTT. It specifies CASSFNRGGSPLHF. This chain links TRBV25-1 with TRBJ1-6; TRBD1 aligns across 7 bases. The CDR3 covers 14 residues. Per the germline V gene, CDR1 is MGHDK and CDR2 is SYGVNS. The J segment lost 10 bases and the V segment lost 6 bases, leaving 9 bases of the junction unmatched.

In this sample, this clonotype turned up many times. The V call is TRBV29-1, the J call TRBJ2-5; the match to TRBD1 covers 11 bases. The V and J ends lost 7 bases and 5 bases, in that order; junction bases with no gene match: 6. The CDR3 length is 13 residues. Germline V gives CDR1 SQVTM, CDR2 ANQGSEA. CDR3 in amino acids: CSGRTGGAETQYF. CDR3 sequence (DNA): TGCAGCGGGCGGACAGGGGGCGCCGAGACCCAGTACTTC.

The chain combines TRBV20-1 with TRBJ2-3, with no clear D. There are 15 residues in the CDR3. Per germline, CDR1 DFQATT and CDR2 SNEGSKA (reference sequence). V shed 0 bases and J shed 0 bases, with 10 bases lying between them. In DNA form, the CDR3 reads TGCAGTGCTAGAGATAGTGTGGGGAGCACAGATACGCAGTATTTT. Translating it yields CSARDSVGSTDTQYF.

This clonotype was seen ten or more times. The chain recombines TRBV12-3 or TRBV12-4 with TRBJ1-5, with D tentatively TRBD1 (6 bases). V lost 6 bases and J 0 bases, leaving 12 bases between the germline ends. The CDR3 sequence is 15 residues long. The CDR3 loop reads CASSVGQFSNQPQHF. The CDR3 region has the DNA TGTGCCAGCAGCGTAGGACAGTTTAGCAATCAGCCCCAGCATTTT.

Concerning this clonotype itself: This sequence may be a read error, since a much larger clone differs from it by one base. As DNA, the CDR3 is TGTGCCAGCAGTTACGGGGGGCCGGGGACTGAAGCTTTCTTT. The encoded protein is CASSYGGPGTEAFF. V gene TRBV6-6 combines with J gene TRBJ1-1, with D possibly TRBD1 on 6 matching bases. Germline CDR1 reads MNHNY; CDR2 reads SVGAGI (reference sequence). Deletions cut 2 bases from V and 5 bases from J, with 12 bases between. CDR3 length: 14 amino acids.

The chain employs TRBV12-3 or TRBV12-4 and TRBJ1-1; possible D gene TRBD1, 6 bases. Trimming stripped 7 bases from V and 5 bases from J, with 11 bases between. The CDR3 covers 12 residues. The CDR3 region has the DNA TGTGCCAGCACCGCCACAGGGACTGAAGCTTTCTTT. Amino acid sequence: CASTATGTEAFF.

The J gene is TRBJ2-1, the V gene TRBV29-1, with D possibly being TRBD2 (6 bases). CDR1 and CDR2 from the germline V gene are SQVTM and ANQGSEA. The CDR3 spans 13 residues. Between the trimmed V and J ends, which lost 0 bases and 15 bases, there was a span of 18 bases. The CDR3, as DNA: TGCAGCGTTGAAGATCTTCTCGGAGGGTTTGTGTTCTTC. Its protein product is CSVEDLLGGFVFF.

The chain has TRBV24-1 and TRBJ2-3; D tentatively reads TRBD1 or TRBD2 (5 bases each). The CDR3 sequence is 15 residues long. V was shortened by 3 bases and J by 10 bases, with 19 bases between the two germline ends. The germline V gene encodes CDR1 KGHDR and CDR2 SFDVKD. The CDR3 reads CATSDPTGTLEAQYF. CDR3 in DNA: TGTGCCACCAGTGATCCTACTGGGACCTTAGAGGCGCAGTATTTT.

The rearrangement uses TRBV5-1 and TRBJ2-7, with D tentatively TRBD2 (6 bases). This CDR3 is 14 amino acids long. CDR1 is SGHRS, CDR2 YFSETQ, per germline. Trimming left V 2 bases short and J 1 base short, with 10 bases between. The CDR3 loop reads CASSLRGKSYEQYF. CDR3 nucleotide sequence: TGCGCCAGCAGCTTACGGGGGAAGTCCTACGAGCAGTACTTC.

This clonotype has a count of ten or more. The gene calls are TRBV6-1 and TRBJ1-2, with a possible D match to TRBD1 (5 bases). The CDR3 runs 13 residues. Germline values: CDR1 MNHNS, CDR2 SASEGT. V gave up 5 bases and J gave up 7 bases, with 14 bases separating them. CDR3 amino acids: CASSSYGGFGYTF. Written as DNA, the CDR3 is TGTGCCAGCAGTTCCTACGGGGGGTTTGGCTACACCTTC.